This T cell receptor (beta chain) was found in a study of blood T cell repertoires in COVID-19. At the level of the study: PBMCs, B-cell-depleted T cells, or T cells provided the cDNA or gDNA that made up the material.

The V gene lost 4 bases and the J gene lost 2 bases, with 12 bases spanning the gap. The V gene's germline CDR1 is KGHSH and CDR2 LQKENI. The CDR3 spans 15 residues. All enrollees were roughly 18 to 89 years old and from under 25 US areas. Clinical histories supplied by participants themselves formed the basis of cohort assignment. Recovery among Cohort 3 donors was established by two negative PCRs, clearance, or symptom resolution. The assay was immunoSEQ multiplex PCR, and TCRdb's table has in-frame clones only and misses some. The sample gives some 380,000 clones, approximately 87% of which show up once; 1% to 1.5% is in the top ten.

The J gene is TRBJ1-5, the V gene TRBV18; TRBD1 might be the D (5 bases). Specimen: PBMCs or T cells enriched from blood (not recorded which). This sequence was found in a man aged 30-40 years who had recovered from COVID-19. The CDR3 sequence: CASSLTVGRNQPQHF. The CDR3 nucleotides are TGTGCCAGCTCACTGACAGTTGGGCGCAATCAGCCCCAGCATTTT.